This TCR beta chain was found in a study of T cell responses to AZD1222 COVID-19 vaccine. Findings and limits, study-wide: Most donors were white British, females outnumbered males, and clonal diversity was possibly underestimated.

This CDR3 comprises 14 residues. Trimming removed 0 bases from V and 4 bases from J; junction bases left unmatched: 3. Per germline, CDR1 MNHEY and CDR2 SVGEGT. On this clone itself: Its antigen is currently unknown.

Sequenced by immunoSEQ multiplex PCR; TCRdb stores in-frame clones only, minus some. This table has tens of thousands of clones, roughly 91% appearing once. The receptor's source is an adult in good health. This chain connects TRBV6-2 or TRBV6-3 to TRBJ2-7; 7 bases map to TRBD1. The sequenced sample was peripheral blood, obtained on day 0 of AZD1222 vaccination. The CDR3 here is CASSYSGTEYEQYF. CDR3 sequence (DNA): TGTGCCAGCAGTTACTCCGGGACAGAGTACGAGCAGTACTTC.